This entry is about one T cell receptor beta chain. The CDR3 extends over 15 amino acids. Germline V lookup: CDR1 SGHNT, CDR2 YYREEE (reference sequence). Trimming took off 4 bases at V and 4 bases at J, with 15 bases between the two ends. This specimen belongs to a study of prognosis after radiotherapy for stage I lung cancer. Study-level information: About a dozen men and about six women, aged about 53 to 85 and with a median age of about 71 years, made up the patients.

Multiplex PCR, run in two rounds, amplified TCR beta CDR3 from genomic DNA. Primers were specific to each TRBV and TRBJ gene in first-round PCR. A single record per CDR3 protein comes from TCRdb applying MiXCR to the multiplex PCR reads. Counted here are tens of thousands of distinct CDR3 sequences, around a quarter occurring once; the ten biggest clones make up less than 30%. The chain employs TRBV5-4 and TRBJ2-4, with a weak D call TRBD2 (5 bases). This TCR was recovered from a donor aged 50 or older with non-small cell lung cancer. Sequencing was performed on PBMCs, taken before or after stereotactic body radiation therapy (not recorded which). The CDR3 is CASSIVGETKNIQYF. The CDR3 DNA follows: TGTGCCAGCAGCATAGTGGGAGAAACTAAAAACATTCAGTACTTC. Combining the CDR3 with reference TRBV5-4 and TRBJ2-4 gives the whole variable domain ETGVTQSPTHLIKTRGQQVTLRCSSQSGHNTVSWYQQALGQGPQFIFQYYREEENGRGNFPPRFSGLQFPNYSSELNVNALELDDSALYLCASSIVGETKNIQYFGAGTRLSVL.